These 21 T cell receptor beta chains originate from one sample sequenced in a study of OX40 agonist ivuxolimab in advanced cancers. TCRdb's table, derived via immunoSEQ multiplex PCR, lists solely in-frame clones and lacks some. The table has 77,000 or so clones, 94% seen once. Sequenced here: CD4+ or CD8+ T cells sorted from blood, sampled in a trial of the OX40 agonist ivuxolimab. The receptors shown here come from an adult with an advanced solid tumor such as melanoma, head and neck, liver or kidney cancer.

The rearrangement links TRBV6-5 to TRBJ1-1, with D possibly TRBD1 on 5 matching bases. Germline CDR1 and CDR2: MNHEY and SVGAGI. The V and J ends lost 5 bases and 1 base respectively, with 14 bases between them. CDR3 length equals 15 residues. This CDR3 is CASSPRQGPNTEAFF. CDR3 bases: TGTGCCAGCAGTCCACGGCAGGGACCGAACACTGAAGCTTTCTTT.

The chain joins TRBV5-1 to TRBJ1-1, with D possibly being TRBD1 (6 bases). Between the trimmed V and J ends, which lost 7 bases and 5 bases, there was a span of 12 bases. Germline values: CDR1 SGHRS, CDR2 YFSETQ. The CDR3 runs 12 residues. CDR3 amino acids: CASGAGATEAFF. CDR3 nucleotide sequence: TGCGCCAGCGGGGCAGGGGCAACTGAAGCTTTCTTT. The full variable domain, rest sourced from reference TRBV5-1 and TRBJ1-1, is KAGVTQTPRYLIKTRGQQVTLSCSPISGHRSVSWYQQTPGQGLQFLFEYFSETQRNKGNFPGRFSGRQFSNSRSEMNVSTLELGDSALYLCASGAGATEAFFGQGTRLTVV.

J is TRBJ2-2 and V is TRBV11-2, with 12 bases identical to TRBD2. The trim removed 4 bases at V and 6 bases at J, leaving 9 bases unmatched. This CDR3 spans 17 amino acids. CDR1 is SGHAT, CDR2 FQNNGV, per germline. This CDR3 reads CASSSTSGGIRSGELFF. CDR3 nucleotides: TGTGCCAGCAGCTCTACTAGCGGGGGGATCAGGTCCGGGGAGCTGTTTTTT.

The V call is TRBV5-6, the J call TRBJ2-7; TRBD1 matches at 10 bases. Germline trimming cut 6 bases from V and 4 bases from J; bases unmatched to any gene: 10. CDR3 length: 15 amino acids. Germline lookup yields CDR1 SGHDT and CDR2 YYEEEE. The CDR3 sequence: CASISPTGQGYEQYF. The CDR3 DNA reads as TGTGCCAGCATCTCACCGACGGGACAGGGGTACGAGCAGTACTTC.

This chain uses TRBV5-5 with TRBJ1-6, with D unclear. Germline V CDR1 and CDR2: SGHKS, YYEKEE (reference sequence). This CDR3 contains 14 residues. V lost 0 bases to trimming and J lost 6 bases, with 7 bases between them. This CDR3 reads CASSLVVSNSPLHF. The CDR3 DNA reads as TGTGCCAGCAGCTTGGTTGTCAGTAATTCACCCCTCCACTTT.

V and J are TRBV4-3 and TRBJ2-2; D may be TRBD1 (5 bases). V shed 4 bases and J shed 6 bases, with 21 bases lying between them. The germline V gene encodes CDR1 LGHNA and CDR2 YSLEER. The CDR3 has 17 amino acids. The CDR3 region is CASSPNPAGKYSGELFF. Written as DNA, the CDR3 is TGCGCCAGCAGCCCGAACCCAGCAGGGAAGTACTCCGGGGAGCTGTTTTTT.

The J gene is TRBJ2-7, the V gene TRBV10-3, with 8 bases that match TRBD1. V shed 5 bases and J 1 base; nucleotides not matched to a gene: 4. Germline-derived CDR1 and CDR2 are ENHRY and SYGVKD. The CDR3 consists of 14 residues. Here the CDR3 DNA reads TGTGCCATCAGTCAGGGACAGGATTCCTACGAGCAGTACTTC. Translating it yields CAISQGQDSYEQYF.

This sequence joins TRBV27 and TRBJ1-4, with D perhaps matching TRBD1 (5 bases). Germline V gives CDR1 MNHEY, CDR2 SMNVEV (reference sequence). Trimming removed 6 bases at V and 6 bases at J, with 14 bases between. The CDR3 length is 14 residues. The CDR3: CASSPGIYDEKLFF. The CDR3 nucleotides are TGTGCCAGCAGCCCAGGGATATATGATGAAAAACTGTTTTTT.

The rearrangement links TRBV11-2 to TRBJ2-2, with 7 nucleotides matching TRBD1. J was trimmed by 1 base and V by 5 bases; bases with no gene match: 7. The CDR3 spans 16 residues. Germline CDR1 SGHAT, CDR2 FQNNGV. The CDR3 bases are TGTGCCAGCAGCCCGTGGGACAGTTGGAACACCGGGGAGCTGTTTTTT. As protein: CASSPWDSWNTGELFF. The whole variable domain, remainder taken from reference TRBV11-2 and TRBJ2-2, is EAGVAQSPRYKIIEKRQSVAFWCNPISGHATLYWYQQILGQGPKLLIQFQNNGVVDDSQLPKDRFSAERLKGVDSTLKIQPAKLEDSAVYLCASSPWDSWNTGELFFGEGSRLTVL.

CDR3 nucleotide sequence: TGTGCCAGCAGCTTCCCCGACAGGGTCGATGGCTACACCTTC. Protein sequence: CASSFPDRVDGYTF. The chain has TRBV5-5 and TRBJ1-2; 7 nucleotides match TRBD1. This CDR3 contains 14 residues. The V gene end was trimmed by 2 bases and the J gene end by 6 bases; junction bases not matched to a gene: 7. Germline loops: CDR1 SGHKS, CDR2 YYEKEE (reference sequence).

The CDR3, as DNA: TGTGCCAGCAGCTTGAGCAGCGTGAATCAGCCCCAGCATTTT. Translating gives CASSLSSVNQPQHF. This rearrangement joins TRBV5-6 to TRBJ1-5; D call uncertain. Trimming removed 1 base from V and 4 bases from J, with 9 bases in between. The germline CDR1 and CDR2 sequences are SGHDT and YYEEEE. CDR3 length: 14 residues.

The V gene is TRBV6-5, the J gene TRBJ1-5; D is unresolved. This CDR3 region has 14 residues. The germline gives CDR1 MNHEY, CDR2 SVGAGI. The V gene lost 2 bases and the J gene lost 3 bases, with 8 bases spanning the gap. CDR3 DNA sequence: TGTGCCAGCAGTTACGTCCGGGTCAATCAGCCCCAGCATTTT. This codes for CASSYVRVNQPQHF.

This clone was detected only a few times. This chain uses TRBV9 with TRBJ1-4; D gene uncertain. CDR1 is SGDLS, CDR2 YYNGEE, per germline. Between the trimmed V and J ends, which lost 0 bases and 2 bases, there was a span of 11 bases. The CDR3 contains 16 residues. The CDR3 region is CASSVAGGSTNEKLFF. CDR3 nucleotide sequence: TGTGCCAGCAGCGTAGCAGGAGGGTCCACTAATGAAAAACTGTTTTTT.

The J gene is TRBJ1-3, the V gene TRBV19; D possibly corresponds to TRBD1 (6 bases). V was clipped by 3 bases and J by 0 bases, with 9 bases between them. Germline V lookup: CDR1 LNHDA, CDR2 SQIVND (reference sequence). CDR3 length: 15 residues. The CDR3 loop reads CASSIGQYSGNTIYF. The CDR3 bases are TGTGCCAGTAGTATTGGACAGTACTCTGGAAACACCATATATTTT.

This sequence joins TRBV19 and TRBJ2-5; 10 bases line up with TRBD1. The germline V gene encodes CDR1 LNHDA and CDR2 SQIVND (reference sequence). This CDR3 has 17 residues. V lost 3 bases to trimming and J lost 4 bases; unmatched junction nucleotides: 11. The CDR3 loop reads CASSIVRDRGFGETQYF. CDR3 coding DNA: TGTGCCAGTAGTATTGTTCGGGACAGGGGTTTTGGAGAGACCCAGTACTTC.

The chain couples TRBV29-1 to TRBJ2-7; D tentatively reads TRBD1 or TRBD2 (5 bases each). The germline V gene has CDR1 SQVTM and CDR2 ANQGSEA. CDR3 length: 15 residues. V gave up 5 bases and J gave up 1 base, with 18 bases separating them. Written as DNA, the CDR3 is TGCAGCGTTTCGGGACCGGGAAGGCCATCCTACGAGCAGTACTTC. Its protein product is CSVSGPGRPSYEQYF.

This clone was detected only once. The chain joins TRBV28 to TRBJ2-4; 8 nucleotides match TRBD1. With 4 bases clipped from V and 4 bases from J, the junction kept 6 bases outside the gene matches. The CDR3 is 15 residues long. CDR1 and CDR2 (germline): MDHEN, SYDVKM. CDR3: CASSWVGQEKNIQYF. The CDR3 coding sequence is TGTGCCAGCAGTTGGGTGGGACAGGAAAAAAACATTCAGTACTTC.

The genes are TRBV13 and TRBJ1-2; the D is unclear. Germline V lookup: CDR1 PRHDT, CDR2 FYEKMQ (reference sequence). V was pared by 0 bases and J by 2 bases, with 7 bases between. There are 14 residues in the CDR3. The CDR3 region is CASSLGAGNYGYTF. The CDR3 DNA reads as TGTGCCAGCAGCTTAGGGGCCGGGAACTATGGCTACACCTTC.

The gene calls are TRBV2 and TRBJ1-5, with 10 positions matching TRBD1. Germline CDR1 and CDR2: SNHLY and FYNNEI. With 7 bases clipped from V and 7 bases from J, the junction kept 10 bases outside the gene matches. This CDR3 spans 15 amino acids. CDR3 sequence (DNA): TGTGCCAGCAACCGGGACAGGGGATCGAAACAGCCCCAGCATTTT. Its protein product is CASNRDRGSKQPQHF. The complete variable domain, with remaining parts taken from reference TRBV2 and TRBJ1-5, reads EPEVTQTPSHQVTQMGQEVILRCVPISNHLYFYWYRQILGQKVEFLVSFYNNEISEKSEIFDDQFSVERPDGSNFTLKIRSTKLEDSAMYFCASNRDRGSKQPQHFGDGTRLSIL.

This sequence joins TRBV19 and TRBJ1-1; D unclear. The CDR3 has 14 amino acids. The V gene's germline CDR1 is LNHDA and CDR2 SQIVND (reference sequence). Trimming removed 7 bases at V and 0 bases at J, with 12 bases between. In nucleotides, the CDR3 is TGTGCCAGTATGGTGGCAGGAATGAACACTGAAGCTTTCTTT. It codes for CASMVAGMNTEAFF.

V and J are TRBV30 and TRBJ2-5, with 9 bases that match TRBD2. This CDR3 comprises 15 residues. Germline V gene lookup returns CDR1 GTSNPN and CDR2 SVGIG (reference sequence). J gave up 1 base and V 0 bases, and 3 bases lay outside the gene matches. CDR3: CAWSVGTSFQETQYF. CDR3 in DNA: TGTGCCTGGAGTGTAGGGACTAGCTTCCAAGAGACCCAGTACTTC.